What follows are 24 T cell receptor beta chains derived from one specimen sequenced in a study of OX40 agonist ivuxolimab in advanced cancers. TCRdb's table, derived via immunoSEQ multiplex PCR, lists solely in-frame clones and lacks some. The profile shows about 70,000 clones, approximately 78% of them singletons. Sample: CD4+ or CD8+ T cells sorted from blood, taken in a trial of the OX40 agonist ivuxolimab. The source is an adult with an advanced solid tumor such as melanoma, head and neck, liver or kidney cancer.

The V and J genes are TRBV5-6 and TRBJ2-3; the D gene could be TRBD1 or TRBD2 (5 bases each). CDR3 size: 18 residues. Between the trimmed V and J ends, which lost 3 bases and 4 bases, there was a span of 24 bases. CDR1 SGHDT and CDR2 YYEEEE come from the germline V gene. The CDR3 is CASSYGTGLWGIADTQYF. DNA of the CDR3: TGTGCCAGCAGCTATGGGACGGGCCTCTGGGGGATCGCAGATACGCAGTATTTT.

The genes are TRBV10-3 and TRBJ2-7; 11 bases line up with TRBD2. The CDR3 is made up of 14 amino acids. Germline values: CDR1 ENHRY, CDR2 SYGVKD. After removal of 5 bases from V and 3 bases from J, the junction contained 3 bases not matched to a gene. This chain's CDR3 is CAISPGLADYEQYF. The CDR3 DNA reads TGTGCCATCAGTCCGGGACTAGCGGACTACGAGCAGTACTTC.

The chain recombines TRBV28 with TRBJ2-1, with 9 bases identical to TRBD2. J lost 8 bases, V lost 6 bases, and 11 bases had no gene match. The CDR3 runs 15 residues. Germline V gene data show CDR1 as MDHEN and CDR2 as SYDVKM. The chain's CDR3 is CASRFVIAGDHEQFF. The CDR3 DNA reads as TGTGCCAGCAGATTCGTGATAGCGGGAGACCATGAGCAGTTCTTC.

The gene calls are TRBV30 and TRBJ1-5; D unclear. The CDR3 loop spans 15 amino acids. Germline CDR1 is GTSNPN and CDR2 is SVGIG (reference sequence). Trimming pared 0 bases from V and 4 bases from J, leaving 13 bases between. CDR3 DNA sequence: TGTGCCTGGAGTGTGGGTCTCCTGTGGAATCAGCCCCAGCATTTT. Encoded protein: CAWSVGLLWNQPQHF. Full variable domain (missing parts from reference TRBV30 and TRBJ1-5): SQTIHQWPATLVQPVGSPLSLECTVEGTSNPNLYWYRQAAGRGLQLLFYSVGIGQISSEVPQNLSASRPQDRQFILSSKKLLLSDSGFYLCAWSVGLLWNQPQHFGDGTRLSIL.

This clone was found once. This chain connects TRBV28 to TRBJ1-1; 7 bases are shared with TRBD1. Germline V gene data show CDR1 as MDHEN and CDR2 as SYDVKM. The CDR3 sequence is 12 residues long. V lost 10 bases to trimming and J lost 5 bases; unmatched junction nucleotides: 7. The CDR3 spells CATIPTGTEAFF. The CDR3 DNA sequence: TGTGCCACGATACCGACAGGGACTGAAGCTTTCTTT.

The CDR3 region has the DNA TGTGCCAGTAGCCCCGCGGGGACAGAGACCTACGAGCAGTACTTC. As protein: CASSPAGTETYEQYF. The rearrangement links TRBV19 to TRBJ2-7; maybe TRBD1 (7 bases). Germline assignment: CDR1 LNHDA and CDR2 SQIVND (reference sequence). With 6 bases removed from V and 2 bases from J, the gap between germline ends came to 17 bases. The CDR3 has 15 amino acids.

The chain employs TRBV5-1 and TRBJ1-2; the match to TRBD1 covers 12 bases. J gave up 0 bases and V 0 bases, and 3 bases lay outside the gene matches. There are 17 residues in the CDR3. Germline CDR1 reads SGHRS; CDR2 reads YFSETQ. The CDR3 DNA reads TGCGCCAGCAGCTTGGGCGGGACAGGGGGCACTAACTATGGCTACACCTTC. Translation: CASSLGGTGGTNYGYTF.

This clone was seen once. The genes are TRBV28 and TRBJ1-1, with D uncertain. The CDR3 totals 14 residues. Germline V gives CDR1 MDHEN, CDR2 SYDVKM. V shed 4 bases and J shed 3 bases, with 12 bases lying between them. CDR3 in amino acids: CASSYLGSYTEAFF. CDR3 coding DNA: TGTGCCAGCAGTTACCTCGGCTCATACACTGAAGCTTTCTTT.

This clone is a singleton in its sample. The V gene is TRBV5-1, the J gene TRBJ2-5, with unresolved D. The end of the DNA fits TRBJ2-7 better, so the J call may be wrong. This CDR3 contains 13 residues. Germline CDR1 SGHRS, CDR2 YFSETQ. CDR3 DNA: TGCGCCAGCAGCTTGAGTATCCAGAACGAGCAGTACTTC. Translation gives CASSLSIQNEQYF.

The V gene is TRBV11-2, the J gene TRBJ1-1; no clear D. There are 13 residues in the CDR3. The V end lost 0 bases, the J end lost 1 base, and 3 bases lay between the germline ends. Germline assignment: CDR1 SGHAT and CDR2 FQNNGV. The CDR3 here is CASSLDPNTEAFF. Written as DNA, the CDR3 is TGTGCCAGCAGCTTAGACCCGAACACTGAAGCTTTCTTT.

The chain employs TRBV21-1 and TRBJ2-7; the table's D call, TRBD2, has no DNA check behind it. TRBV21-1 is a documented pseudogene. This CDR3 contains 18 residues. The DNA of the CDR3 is TGTGCCAGCAGCAAACCGGGACTAGCGGGAGGTAATTCCTACGAGCAGTACTTC. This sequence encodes CASSKPGLAGGNSYEQYF.

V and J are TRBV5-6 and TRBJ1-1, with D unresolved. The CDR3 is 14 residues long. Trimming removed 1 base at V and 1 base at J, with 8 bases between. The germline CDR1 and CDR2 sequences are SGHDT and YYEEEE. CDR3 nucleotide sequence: TGTGCCAGCAGCTTGCTGTTCCCGAACACTGAAGCTTTCTTT. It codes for CASSLLFPNTEAFF. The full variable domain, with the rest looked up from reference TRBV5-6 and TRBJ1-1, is DAGVTQSPTHLIKTRGQQVTLRCSPKSGHDTVSWYQQALGQGPQFIFQYYEEEERQRGNFPDRFSGHQFPNYSSELNVNALLLGDSALYLCASSLLFPNTEAFFGQGTRLTVV.

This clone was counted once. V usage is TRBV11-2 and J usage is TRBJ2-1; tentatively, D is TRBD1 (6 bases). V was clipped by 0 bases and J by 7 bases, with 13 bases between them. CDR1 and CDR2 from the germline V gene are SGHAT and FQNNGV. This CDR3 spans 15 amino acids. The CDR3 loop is CASSLDRGIWNEQFF. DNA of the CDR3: TGTGCCAGCAGCTTAGACAGGGGTATCTGGAATGAGCAGTTCTTC.

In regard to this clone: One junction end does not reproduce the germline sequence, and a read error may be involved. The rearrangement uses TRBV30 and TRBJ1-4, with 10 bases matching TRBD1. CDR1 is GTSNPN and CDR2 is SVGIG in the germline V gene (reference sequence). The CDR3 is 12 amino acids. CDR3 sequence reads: CAWSYSGTGVVF. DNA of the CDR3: TGTGCCTGGAGTTATTCCGGGACAGGGGTTGTTTTT.

This CDR3 is CASSDLGTGFGGYGYTF. The CDR3 DNA reads as TGTGCCAGCAGTGACCTGGGGACGGGCTTCGGGGGCTATGGCTACACCTTC. J is TRBJ1-2 and V is TRBV6-1; D possibly corresponds to TRBD1 (5 bases). The CDR3 has 17 amino acids. Per the germline V gene, CDR1 is MNHNS and CDR2 is SASEGT. The V and J ends lost 3 bases and 4 bases respectively, with 21 bases between them.

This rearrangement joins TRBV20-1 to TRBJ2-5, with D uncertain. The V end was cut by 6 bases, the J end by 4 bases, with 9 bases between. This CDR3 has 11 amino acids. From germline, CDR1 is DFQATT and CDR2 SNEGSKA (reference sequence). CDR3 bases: TGCAGTGCCTTGGTAGGAGAGACCCAGTACTTC. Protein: CSALVGETQYF.

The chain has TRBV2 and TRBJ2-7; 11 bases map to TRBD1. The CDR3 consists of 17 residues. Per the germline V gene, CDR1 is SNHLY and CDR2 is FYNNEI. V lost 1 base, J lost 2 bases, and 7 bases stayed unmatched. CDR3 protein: CASSEVPGQGETYEQYF. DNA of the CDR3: TGTGCCAGCAGTGAAGTTCCGGGACAGGGGGAAACCTACGAGCAGTACTTC.

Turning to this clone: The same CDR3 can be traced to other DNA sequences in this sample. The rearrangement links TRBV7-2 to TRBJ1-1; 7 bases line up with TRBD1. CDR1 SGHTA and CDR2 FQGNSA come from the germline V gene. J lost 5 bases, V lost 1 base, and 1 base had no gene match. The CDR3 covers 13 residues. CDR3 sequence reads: CASSLEQGTEAFF. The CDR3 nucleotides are TGTGCCAGCAGCTTAGAACAGGGGACTGAAGCTTTCTTT.

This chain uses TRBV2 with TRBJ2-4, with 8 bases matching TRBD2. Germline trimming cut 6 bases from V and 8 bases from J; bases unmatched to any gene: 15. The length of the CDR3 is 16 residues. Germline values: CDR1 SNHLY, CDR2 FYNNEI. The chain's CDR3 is CASSDDGLAGGDIQYF. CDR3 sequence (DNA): TGTGCCAGCAGCGATGACGGACTAGCCGGGGGGGACATTCAGTACTTC.

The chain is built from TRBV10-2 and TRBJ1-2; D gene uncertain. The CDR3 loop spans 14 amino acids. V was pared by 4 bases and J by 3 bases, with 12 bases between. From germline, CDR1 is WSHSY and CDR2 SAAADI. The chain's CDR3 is CASSGSGTDYGYTF. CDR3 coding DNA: TGCGCCAGCAGTGGAAGCGGCACGGACTATGGCTACACCTTC.

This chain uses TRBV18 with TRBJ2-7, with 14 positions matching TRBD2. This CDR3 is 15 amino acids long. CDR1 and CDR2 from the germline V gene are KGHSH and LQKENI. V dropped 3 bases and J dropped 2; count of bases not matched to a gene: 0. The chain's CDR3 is CASSPGLAGAYEQYF. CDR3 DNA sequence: TGTGCCAGCTCACCGGGACTAGCGGGAGCCTACGAGCAGTACTTC. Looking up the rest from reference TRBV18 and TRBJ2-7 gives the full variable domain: NAGVMQNPRHLVRRRGQEARLRCSPMKGHSHVYWYRQLPEEGLKFMVYLQKENIIDESGMPKERFSAEFPKEGPSILRIQQVVRGDSAAYFCASSPGLAGAYEQYFGPGTRLTVT.

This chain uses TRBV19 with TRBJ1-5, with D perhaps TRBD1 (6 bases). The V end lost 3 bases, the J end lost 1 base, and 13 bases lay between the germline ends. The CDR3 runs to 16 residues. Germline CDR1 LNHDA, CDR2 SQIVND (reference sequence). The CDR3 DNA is TGTGCCAGTAGTATCCAAGGAGGGACAAGCAATCAGCCCCAGCATTTT. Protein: CASSIQGGTSNQPQHF.

As DNA, the CDR3 is TGCGCCAGCAGCTTGGACCCGGGGATCACCGGGGAGCTGTTTTTT. Translation gives CASSLDPGITGELFF. This chain connects TRBV5-1 to TRBJ2-2; weak D call: TRBD2 (5 bases). The CDR3 is made up of 15 amino acids. Trimming stripped 0 bases from V and 4 bases from J, with 10 bases between. CDR1 and CDR2 (germline): SGHRS, YFSETQ.

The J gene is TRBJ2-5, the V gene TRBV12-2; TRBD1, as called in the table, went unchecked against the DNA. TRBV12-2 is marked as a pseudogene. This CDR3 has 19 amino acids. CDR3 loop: CASRFHPGQGQLPQETQYF. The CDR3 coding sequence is TGTGCAAGTCGCTTCCATCCGGGACAGGGACAATTGCCCCAAGAGACCCAGTACTTC.